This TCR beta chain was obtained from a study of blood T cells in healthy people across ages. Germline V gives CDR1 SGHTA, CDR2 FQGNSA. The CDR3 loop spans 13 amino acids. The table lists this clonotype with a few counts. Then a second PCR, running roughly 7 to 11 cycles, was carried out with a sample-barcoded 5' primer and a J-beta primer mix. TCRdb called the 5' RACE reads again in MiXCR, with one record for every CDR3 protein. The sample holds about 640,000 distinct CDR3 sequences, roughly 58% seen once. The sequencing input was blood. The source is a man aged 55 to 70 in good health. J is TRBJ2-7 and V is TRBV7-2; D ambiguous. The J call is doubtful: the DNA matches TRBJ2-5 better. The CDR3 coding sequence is TGTGCCAGCAGCCCCGCAGCCCATGAGACCCAGTACTTC. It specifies CASSPAAHETQYF.